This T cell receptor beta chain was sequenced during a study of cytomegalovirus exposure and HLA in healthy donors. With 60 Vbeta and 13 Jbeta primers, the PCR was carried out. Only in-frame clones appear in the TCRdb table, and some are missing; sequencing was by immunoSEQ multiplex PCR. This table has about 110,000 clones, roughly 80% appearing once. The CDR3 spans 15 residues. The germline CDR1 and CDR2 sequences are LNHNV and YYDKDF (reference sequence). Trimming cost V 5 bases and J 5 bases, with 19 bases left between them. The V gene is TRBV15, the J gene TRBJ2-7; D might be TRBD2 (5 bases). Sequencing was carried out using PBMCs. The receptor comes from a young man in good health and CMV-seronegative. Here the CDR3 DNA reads TGTGCCACCAGCGGAGGCCACCGGGATAGCGACGAGCAGTACTTC. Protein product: CATSGGHRDSDEQYF. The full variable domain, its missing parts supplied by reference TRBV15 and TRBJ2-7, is DAMVIQNPRYQVTQFGKPVTLSCSQTLNHNVMYWYQQKSSQAPKLLFHYYDKDFNNEADTPDNFQSRRPNTSFCFLDIRSPGLGDTAMYLCATSGGHRDSDEQYFGPGTRLTVT.